The source of this T cell receptor beta chain is a study of blood T cell repertoires in COVID-19. On the study more broadly: Samples taken during acute and convalescent COVID-19 were collected in the United States, Italy and Spain.

Trimming cost V 3 bases and J 0 bases, with 15 bases left between them. The CDR3 runs to 16 residues. The germline gives CDR1 DFQATT, CDR2 SNEGSKA (reference sequence). Using immunoSEQ multiplex PCR, the repertoire was profiled, and TCRdb retains in-frame clones only, with some absent. This table holds roughly 290,000 clones, 75% to 95% found once. V usage is TRBV20-1 and J usage is TRBJ1-5; D is ambiguous. This sequence originates from a woman between 25 and 40 years old with COVID-19, enrolled during active disease. The sequenced sample was peripheral blood. CDR3 in DNA: TGCAGTGCTAGTCCCCGCTTACTAACTAGCAATCAGCCCCAGCATTTT. This codes for CSASPRLLTSNQPQHF.